Following are 5 T cell receptor beta chains from one sample sequenced in a study of shared clonotypes between healthy human individuals. This table comes from immunoSEQ multiplex PCR, and its TCRdb copy is limited to in-frame clones, with some not included. The sample has some 1,400,000 clones, more than 95% seen once. Sequencing input: naive CD4+ T cells sorted from blood. Subset meaning: CD45RA+ positively selected. These receptors all come from a man aged 25 to 40 in good health.

The chain is built from TRBV2 and TRBJ2-1, with D maybe TRBD1 (5 bases). V was pared by 4 bases and J by 10 bases, with 17 bases between. The CDR3 is made up of 14 amino acids. Per the germline V gene, CDR1 is SNHLY and CDR2 is FYNNEI. CDR3 in DNA: TGTGCCAGCAGTGCTGTGGTTCAGGGCGTAGAGCAGTTCTTC. Amino acid sequence: CASSAVVQGVEQFF.

The rearrangement links TRBV5-1 to TRBJ1-1; D gene unclear. The germline V gene encodes CDR1 SGHRS and CDR2 YFSETQ. V lost 1 base to trimming and J lost 0 bases, with 7 bases between them. This CDR3 has 14 amino acids. CDR3 nucleotides: TGCGCCAGCAGCTTGTTCCAGTTGAACACTGAAGCTTTCTTT. Translation gives CASSLFQLNTEAFF. The entire variable domain, with the rest obtained from reference TRBV5-1 and TRBJ1-1, is as follows: KAGVTQTPRYLIKTRGQQVTLSCSPISGHRSVSWYQQTPGQGLQFLFEYFSETQRNKGNFPGRFSGRQFSNSRSEMNVSTLELGDSALYLCASSLFQLNTEAFFGQGTRLTVV.

The CDR3 region has the DNA TGCGCCAGCAGCTTGGGCTGGGAGTGGAAGGCCTCCTACGAGCAGTACTTC. It encodes CASSLGWEWKASYEQYF. V is TRBV5-1 and J is TRBJ2-7; possible D gene TRBD2, 5 bases. CDR3 size: 17 residues. The V end lost 0 bases, the J end lost 0 bases, and 16 bases lay between the germline ends. Germline lookup yields CDR1 SGHRS and CDR2 YFSETQ.

The chain uses TRBV28 and TRBJ2-5; D gene uncertain. CDR3 size: 12 residues. Trimming cost V 5 bases and J 5 bases, with 9 bases left between them. CDR1 and CDR2 from the germline V gene are MDHEN and SYDVKM. The DNA of the CDR3 is TGTGCCAGCAGTGAGACTTGGGAGACCCAGTACTTC. This gives the protein CASSETWETQYF.

The V call is TRBV7-2, the J call TRBJ2-5, with 12 nucleotides matching TRBD2. Per germline, CDR1 SGHTA and CDR2 FQGNSA. The CDR3 length is 16 residues. V dropped 1 base and J dropped 4; count of bases not matched to a gene: 4. CDR3 in amino acids: CASSLEPGLAGETQYF. The CDR3 nucleotides are TGTGCCAGCAGCTTAGAACCGGGACTAGCGGGAGAGACCCAGTACTTC.